Sequencing of this T cell receptor beta chain was carried out in a study of T cells after yellow fever vaccination. Study-level background: Low-cell-number fractions were prepared with SMART-Seq v4 Ultra Low Input.

As to this clonotype: Its antigen is undetermined.

TCRdb ran MiXCR on the 5' RACE reads and lists one entry per CDR3 protein. This sample has around 160,000 distinct CDR3 sequences, with 6% to 7.5% found just once. Study-level points and caveats: The secondary response showed a weaker magnitude and a faster peak, day 5 versus 15. Abundant clonotypes (contaminants from the bulk population) could be present in FACS-sorted repertoires. Reappearance after the booster was observed for most primary-vaccination clones (about 95% CD4, roughly 90% CD8).

Deletions cut 4 bases from V and 9 bases from J, with 13 bases between. This CDR3 is built from 13 residues. Sequencing used CD4+ T cells sorted from PBMCs, obtained 4 to 5 days after the first yellow fever vaccination. This receptor was taken from a man younger than 35 who received the YFV17D yellow fever vaccine. V usage is TRBV12-3 or TRBV12-4 and J usage is TRBJ2-1, with unresolved D. This chain's CDR3 is CASSSGQAGEQFF. The CDR3 bases are TGTGCCAGCAGTTCTGGGCAGGCTGGTGAGCAGTTCTTC.